A selection of T cell receptor beta chains follows, all from one sample in a study of T cells in Graves' hyperthyroidism and ophthalmopathy. From the multiplex PCR reads, TCRdb called clonotypes with MiXCR, one entry per CDR3 protein. Here the sample spans fewer than 800,000 distinct CDR3 sequences, less than 20% being singletons. The sequenced sample consisted of blood. The receptors come from a man aged 18 to 30 with Graves' hyperthyroidism. The CDR3 runs from the conserved cysteine through the conserved F or W. A D gene is named only where the DNA matches it firmly. The size field is filled for only some rows; it gives once, few, many or a size class.

length	size	J	D	V	CDR3	DNA
13	many	TRBJ2-7	NA	TRBV28	CASRAGTAYEQYF	TGTGCCAGCAGGGCGGGAACCGCCTACGAGCAGTACTTC
13	many	TRBJ2-5	NA	TRBV20-1	CSAREEHQETQYF	TGCAGTGCTAGAGAGGAACACCAAGAGACCCAGTACTTC
15	few	TRBJ2-3	TRBD2	TRBV29-1	CSVVRLAGLTDTQYF	TGCAGCGTTGTCAGGCTAGCGGGACTCACAGATACGCAGTATTTT
15	NA	TRBJ2-4	NA	TRBV11-2	CASSLRWEAVNIQYF	TGTGCCAGCAGCTTAAGGTGGGAGGCCGTAAACATTCAGTACTTC
19	few	TRBJ2-7	TRBD2	TRBV18	CASSPGATSGRGSSYEQYF	TGTGCCAGCTCACCAGGGGCTACTAGCGGGAGGGGAAGCTCCTACGAGCAGTACTTC
15	few	TRBJ2-7	NA	TRBV6-1	CASSDVTPGIHEQYF	TGTGCCAGCAGTGACGTAACGCCGGGGATCCACGAGCAGTACTTC
16	few	TRBJ2-1	NA	TRBV7-9	CASSSVPGWLDNEQFF	TGTGCCAGCAGCTCCGTCCCGGGCTGGCTCGACAATGAGCAGTTCTTC
14	NA	TRBJ1-6	TRBD1	TRBV28	CASSETGEWSPLHF	TGTGCCAGCAGTGAGACAGGGGAGTGGTCACCCCTCCACTTT
16	NA	TRBJ2-1	TRBD2	TRBV29-1	CSVEGASGRTYNERFF	TGCAGCGTTGAAGGCGCTAGCGGGAGGACCTACAATGAGCGGTTCTTC
13	few	TRBJ2-7	NA	TRBV24-1	CATEGPSSYEQYF	TGTGCCACCGAGGGACCGAGCTCCTACGAGCAGTACTTC
13	many	TRBJ2-7	TRBD2	TRBV7-2	CASSSGTSLEQYF	TGTGCCAGCAGTAGTGGGACTAGTCTCGAGCAGTACTTC
15	few	TRBJ2-1	NA	TRBV4-1	CASSQTASSYNEQFF	TGCGCCAGCAGCCAGACCGCTAGCTCCTACAATGAGCAGTTCTTC
17	NA	TRBJ2-7	NA	TRBV19	CASSLRGRVNNTYEQYF	TGTGCCAGTAGTCTTAGGGGTCGGGTTAATAACACCTACGAGCAGTACTTC
17	many	TRBJ2-1	NA	TRBV6-1	CASSPFGSRTTYNEQFF	TGTGCCAGCAGCCCATTTGGGAGCCGTACCACCTACAATGAGCAGTTCTTC
15	many	TRBJ2-1	NA	TRBV20-1	CSARPSAYSYNEQFF	TGCAGTGCTCGTCCCTCGGCCTACTCCTACAATGAGCAGTTCTTC
15	many	TRBJ2-3	TRBD2	TRBV9	CASSVSGSGTDTQYF	TGTGCCAGCAGCGTAAGCGGGAGCGGGACAGATACGCAGTATTTT
14	many	TRBJ2-3	NA	TRBV9	CASSEGITSDTQYF	TGTGCCAGCAGCGAGGGGATTACCTCAGATACGCAGTATTTT